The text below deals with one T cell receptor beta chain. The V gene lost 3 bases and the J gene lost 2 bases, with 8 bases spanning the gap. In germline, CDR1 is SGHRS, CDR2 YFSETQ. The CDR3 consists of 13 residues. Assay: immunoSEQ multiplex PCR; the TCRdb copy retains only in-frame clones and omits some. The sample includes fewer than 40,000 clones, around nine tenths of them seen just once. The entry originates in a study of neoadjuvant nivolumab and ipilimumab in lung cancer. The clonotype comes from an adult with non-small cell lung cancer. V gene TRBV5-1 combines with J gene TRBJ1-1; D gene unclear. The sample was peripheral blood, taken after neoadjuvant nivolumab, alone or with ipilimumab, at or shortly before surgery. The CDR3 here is CASSSTSNTEAFF. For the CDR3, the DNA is TGCGCCAGCAGCTCAACAAGTAACACTGAAGCTTTCTTT.